This T cell receptor (beta chain) was observed in a study of early T cells in non-severe SARS-CoV-2 infection. Study-level information: The authors sequenced bulk RNA from unsorted whole blood, leaving chains unpaired.

This clonotype came up a few times. TCRdb redid the calling of the 5' RACE reads with MiXCR, one entry per CDR3 protein. The sample shows about 32,000 distinct CDR3 sequences, 5% to 6.5% of them seen only once. CDR3 length: 13 amino acids. Germline trimming cut 3 bases from V and 7 bases from J; bases unmatched to any gene: 7. Per germline, CDR1 DFQATT and CDR2 SNEGSKA (reference sequence). The sample consisted of whole blood. The chain links TRBV20-1 to TRBJ2-7; TRBD1 matches 9 bases. This TCR came from an adult who was a healthcare worker with PCR-confirmed SARS-CoV-2 infection or an uninfected control (not recorded which). In DNA form, the CDR3 reads TGCAGTGCTAGGGGGACAGGGCACGTGGAGCAGTACTTC. Protein: CSARGTGHVEQYF.